Below, one TCR beta chain is given with its context. The protocol was immunoSEQ multiplex PCR, while the TCRdb copy is restricted to in-frame clones and leaves out a portion. The table lists some 41,000 clones, about two thirds of them singletons. The sample comes from a study of radiotherapy plus CTLA-4 blockade in lung cancer. CDR1 and CDR2 from the germline V gene are SGHDT and YYEEEE. CDR3 size: 18 residues. The V and J ends lost 3 bases and 0 bases, in that order; junction bases with no gene match: 9. The sample in question was peripheral blood, obtained from a patient treated with radiotherapy plus ipilimumab. The receptor comes from a human donor with non-small cell lung cancer who had a partial response to radiotherapy plus ipilimumab. This chain connects TRBV5-6 to TRBJ2-6; 7 bases agree with TRBD1. The CDR3 DNA reads TGTGCCAGCAGCTCGACAGGGACCCACGTCTCTGGGGCCAACGTCCTGACTTTC. Translated, it gives CASSSTGTHVSGANVLTF. Using reference TRBV5-6 and TRBJ2-6 for the parts outside the CDR3, the full variable domain is DAGVTQSPTHLIKTRGQQVTLRCSPKSGHDTVSWYQQALGQGPQFIFQYYEEEERQRGNFPDRFSGHQFPNYSSELNVNALLLGDSALYLCASSSTGTHVSGANVLTFGAGSRLTVL.